This TCR beta chain is drawn from a study of T cell responses to AZD1222 COVID-19 vaccine. Study-wide results and limits: Spike-specific TCRs gained breadth and depth after people received two AZD1222 doses. Across the whole spike, CD4 TCRs peaked at regions 160-218 and 743-854. The number of AZD1222 recipients seropositive at baseline was only five or six.

Deletions cut 5 bases from V and 4 bases from J, with 17 bases between. In germline, CDR1 is SEHNR, CDR2 FQNEAQ (reference sequence). The CDR3 length is 15 residues. Clones were read by immunoSEQ multiplex PCR, and TCRdb kept only the in-frame ones, dropping some. The sample lists approximately 100,000 clones; over 75% were seen once. In the case of this clone: Its antigen is currently unknown.

The TCR sequence derives from an adult who received the AZD1222 COVID-19 vaccine. J is TRBJ1-2 and V is TRBV7-9; D not certain. The sequenced sample was peripheral blood, obtained 28 days after the second AZD1222 dose. CDR3 in DNA: TGTGCCAGCAGCCAAACGGACGGACTAAGCTATGGCTACACCTTC. Its protein product is CASSQTDGLSYGYTF.